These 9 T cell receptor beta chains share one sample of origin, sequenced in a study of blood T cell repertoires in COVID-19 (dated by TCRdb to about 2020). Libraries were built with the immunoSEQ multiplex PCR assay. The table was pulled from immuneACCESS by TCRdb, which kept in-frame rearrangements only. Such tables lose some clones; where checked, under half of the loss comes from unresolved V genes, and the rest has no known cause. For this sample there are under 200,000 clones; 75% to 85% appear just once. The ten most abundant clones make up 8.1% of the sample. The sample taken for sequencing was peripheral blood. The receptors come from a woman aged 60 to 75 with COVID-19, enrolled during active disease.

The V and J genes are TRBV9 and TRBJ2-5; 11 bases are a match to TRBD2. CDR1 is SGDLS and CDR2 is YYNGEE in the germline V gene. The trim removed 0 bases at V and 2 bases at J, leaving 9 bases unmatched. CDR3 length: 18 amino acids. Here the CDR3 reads CASSVDLAGGLQQETQYF. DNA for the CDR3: TGTGCCAGCAGCGTAGATCTAGCGGGGGGCCTACAACAAGAGACCCAGTACTTC.

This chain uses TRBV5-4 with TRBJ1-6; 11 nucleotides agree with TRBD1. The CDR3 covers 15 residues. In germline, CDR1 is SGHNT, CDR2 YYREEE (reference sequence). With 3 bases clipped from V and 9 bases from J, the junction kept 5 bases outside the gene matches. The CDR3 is CASSWGTGGGSPLHF. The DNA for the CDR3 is TGTGCCAGCAGCTGGGGGACAGGGGGAGGTTCACCCCTCCACTTT.

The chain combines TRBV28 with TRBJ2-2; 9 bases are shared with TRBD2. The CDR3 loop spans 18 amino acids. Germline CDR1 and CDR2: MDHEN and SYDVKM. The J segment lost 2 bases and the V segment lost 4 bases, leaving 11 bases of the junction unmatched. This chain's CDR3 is CASSSGAGGLINTGELFF. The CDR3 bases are TGTGCCAGCAGTTCCGGAGCGGGGGGTCTAATCAACACCGGGGAGCTGTTTTTT.

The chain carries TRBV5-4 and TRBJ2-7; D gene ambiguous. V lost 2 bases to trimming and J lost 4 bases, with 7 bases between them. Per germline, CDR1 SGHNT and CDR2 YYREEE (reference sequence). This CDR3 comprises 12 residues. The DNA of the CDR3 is TGTGCCAGCAGCTTCCCAGGATACGAGCAGTACTTC. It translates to CASSFPGYEQYF.

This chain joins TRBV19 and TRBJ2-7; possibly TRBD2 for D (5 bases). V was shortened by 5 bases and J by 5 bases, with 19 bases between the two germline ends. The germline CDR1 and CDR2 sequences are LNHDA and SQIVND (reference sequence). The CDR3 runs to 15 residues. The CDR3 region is CASSLAGNRDNEQYF. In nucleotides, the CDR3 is TGTGCCAGTAGTCTAGCCGGGAACAGAGACAACGAGCAGTACTTC. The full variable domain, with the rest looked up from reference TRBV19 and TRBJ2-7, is DGGITQSPKYLFRKEGQNVTLSCEQNLNHDAMYWYRQDPGQGLRLIYYSQIVNDFQKGDIAEGYSVSREKKESFPLTVTSAQKNPTAFYLCASSLAGNRDNEQYFGPGTRLTVT.

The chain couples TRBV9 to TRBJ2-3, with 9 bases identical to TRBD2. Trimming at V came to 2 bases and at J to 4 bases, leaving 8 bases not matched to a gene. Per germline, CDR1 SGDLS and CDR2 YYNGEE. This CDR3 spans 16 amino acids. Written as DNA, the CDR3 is TGTGCCAGCAGCGTTCGCGGGAGGGCTCTCGCAGATACGCAGTATTTT. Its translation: CASSVRGRALADTQYF.

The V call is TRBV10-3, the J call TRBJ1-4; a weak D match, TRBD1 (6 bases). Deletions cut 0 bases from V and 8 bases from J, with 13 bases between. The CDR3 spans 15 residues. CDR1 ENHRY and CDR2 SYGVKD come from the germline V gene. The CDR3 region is CAISESQGIGEKLFF. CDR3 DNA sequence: TGTGCCATCAGTGAGTCTCAGGGGATTGGGGAAAAACTGTTTTTT.

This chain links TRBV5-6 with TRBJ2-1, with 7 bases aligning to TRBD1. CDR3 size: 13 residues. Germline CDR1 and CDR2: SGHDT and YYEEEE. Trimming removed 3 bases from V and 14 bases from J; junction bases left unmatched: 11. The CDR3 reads CASSSPLVGGEFF. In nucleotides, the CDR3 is TGTGCCAGCAGCTCCCCACTAGTAGGGGGCGAGTTCTTC. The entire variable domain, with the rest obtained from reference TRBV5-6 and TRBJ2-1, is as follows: DAGVTQSPTHLIKTRGQQVTLRCSPKSGHDTVSWYQQALGQGPQFIFQYYEEEERQRGNFPDRFSGHQFPNYSSELNVNALLLGDSALYLCASSSPLVGGEFFGPGTRLTVL.

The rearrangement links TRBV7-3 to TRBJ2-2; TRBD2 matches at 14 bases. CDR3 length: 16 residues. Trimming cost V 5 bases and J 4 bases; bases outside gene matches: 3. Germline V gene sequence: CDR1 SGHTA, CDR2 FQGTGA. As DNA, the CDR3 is TGTGCCAGCAGCCGAGGACTAGCGGGGGGCACCGGGGAGCTGTTTTTT. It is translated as CASSRGLAGGTGELFF.